Shown below are 20 T cell receptor beta chains from a single sample sequenced in a study of cytomegalovirus exposure and HLA in healthy donors. Both 60 Vbeta primers and 13 Jbeta primers went into the PCR. Profiled with immunoSEQ multiplex PCR; TCRdb holds only in-frame clones, not every one. The table has 150,000 to 200,000 clones, 60% to 80% seen once; the top ten hold around 0.97%. The sequencing input was PBMCs. The source of these receptors is a woman in her fifties or sixties in good health and CMV-seropositive.

This clone was counted only a few times. The chain employs TRBV7-9 and TRBJ2-2; 7 nucleotides line up with TRBD2. The V gene's germline CDR1 is SEHNR and CDR2 FQNEAQ (reference sequence). The CDR3 has 16 residues. Germline trimming cut 0 bases from V and 6 bases from J; bases unmatched to any gene: 7. The CDR3 DNA sequence: TGTGCCAGCAGCTTAGCGCCCTGGACTAGAGCCGGGGAGCTGTTTTTT. Translating it yields CASSLAPWTRAGELFF.

The chain combines TRBV15 with TRBJ2-7, with no clear D. The germline V and J ends were trimmed by 0 bases and 2 bases, with 8 bases remaining between them. The germline V gene encodes CDR1 LNHNV and CDR2 YYDKDF (reference sequence). The CDR3 loop spans 14 amino acids. This chain's CDR3 is CATSRDRLAYEQYF. The CDR3 DNA reads TGTGCCACCAGCAGAGATAGGCTAGCCTACGAGCAGTACTTC. Filled out from reference TRBV15 and TRBJ2-7, the complete variable domain reads DAMVIQNPRYQVTQFGKPVTLSCSQTLNHNVMYWYQQKSSQAPKLLFHYYDKDFNNEADTPDNFQSRRPNTSFCFLDIRSPGLGDTAMYLCATSRDRLAYEQYFGPGTRLTVT.

The rearrangement links TRBV2 to TRBJ1-2; weak D call: TRBD1 (6 bases). Germline V CDR1 and CDR2: SNHLY, FYNNEI. CDR3 size: 15 residues. Deletions cut 3 bases from V and 1 base from J, with 12 bases between. The CDR3: CASSDGGQSNYGYTF. In nucleotides, the CDR3 is TGTGCCAGCAGTGACGGGGGGCAGAGTAACTATGGCTACACCTTC. Full variable domain (missing parts from reference TRBV2 and TRBJ1-2): EPEVTQTPSHQVTQMGQEVILRCVPISNHLYFYWYRQILGQKVEFLVSFYNNEISEKSEIFDDQFSVERPDGSNFTLKIRSTKLEDSAMYFCASSDGGQSNYGYTFGSGTRLTVV.

The V and J genes are TRBV27 and TRBJ1-2, with 7 positions matching TRBD1. CDR1 MNHEY and CDR2 SMNVEV come from the germline V gene (reference sequence). The CDR3 contains 15 residues. The trim removed 5 bases at V and 6 bases at J, leaving 12 bases unmatched. The CDR3 spells CASSISGTEPDGYTF. The DNA for the CDR3 is TGTGCCAGCAGTATCTCCGGGACAGAGCCTGATGGCTACACCTTC.

This clone was seen just once. The J gene is TRBJ2-7, the V gene TRBV7-8; no clear D gene. Germline V gene data show CDR1 as SGHVS and CDR2 as FQNEAQ. CDR3 length: 13 amino acids. V was shortened by 0 bases and J by 12 bases, with 15 bases between the two germline ends. This chain's CDR3 is CASSLAPRRDLYF. CDR3 bases: TGTGCCAGCAGCTTAGCTCCGAGGAGAGACCTGTACTTC.

The V call is TRBV10-3, the J call TRBJ2-3; 14 bases match TRBD2. V lost 6 bases, J lost 5 bases, and 7 bases stayed unmatched. The CDR3 loop spans 16 amino acids. Germline CDR1 reads ENHRY; CDR2 reads SYGVKD. CDR3 bases: TGTGCCATCAGCTGGGGACTAGCGGGAGCCCGAGATACGCAGTATTTT. Translated, it gives CAISWGLAGARDTQYF.

This chain uses TRBV7-2 with TRBJ2-1; 7 nucleotides match TRBD2. Germline V gene lookup returns CDR1 SGHTA and CDR2 FQGNSA. This CDR3 spans 15 amino acids. V trimming: 1 base; J trimming: 9 bases; junction bases outside the gene matches: 9. Here the CDR3 reads CASSLGAGVLGEQFF. CDR3 DNA sequence: TGTGCCAGCAGCTTAGGGGCGGGGGTTCTGGGTGAGCAGTTCTTC.

The chain employs TRBV18 and TRBJ2-6, with 9 bases aligning to TRBD1. The CDR3 contains 16 residues. Germline V gene sequence: CDR1 KGHSH, CDR2 LQKENI. After removal of 6 bases from V and 2 bases from J, the junction contained 5 bases not matched to a gene. DNA of the CDR3: TGTGCCAGCTCTCCCCGGACAGGGGCTGGGGCCAACGTCCTGACTTTC. Its protein product is CASSPRTGAGANVLTF. The whole variable domain, remainder taken from reference TRBV18 and TRBJ2-6, is NAGVMQNPRHLVRRRGQEARLRCSPMKGHSHVYWYRQLPEEGLKFMVYLQKENIIDESGMPKERFSAEFPKEGPSILRIQQVVRGDSAAYFCASSPRTGAGANVLTFGAGSRLTVL.

The chain uses TRBV19 and TRBJ1-4; no definite D call. Germline CDR1 reads LNHDA; CDR2 reads SQIVND (reference sequence). Trimming took off 4 bases at V and 8 bases at J, with 17 bases between the two ends. The CDR3 length is 15 residues. The CDR3 spells CASSTSITASEKLFF. CDR3 in DNA: TGTGCCAGTAGTACTTCGATCACCGCTAGCGAAAAACTGTTTTTT.

This sequence joins TRBV5-8 and TRBJ2-3; D is unclear. CDR3 length: 13 residues. Germline V lookup: CDR1 SGHTS, CDR2 YDEGEE. V gave up 7 bases and J gave up 4 bases, with 13 bases separating them. The CDR3 nucleotides read TGTGCCAGCGTAGGAGCCTCTCCAGATACGCAGTATTTT. The encoded protein is CASVGASPDTQYF.

This chain uses TRBV18 with TRBJ2-7, with 8 nucleotides matching TRBD2. This CDR3 contains 15 residues. The trim removed 3 bases at V and 3 bases at J, leaving 7 bases unmatched. CDR1 is KGHSH, CDR2 LQKENI, per germline. The CDR3 protein is CASSPPTSGHYEQYF. CDR3 nucleotide sequence: TGTGCCAGCTCACCCCCTACTAGCGGACACTACGAGCAGTACTTC.

V usage is TRBV5-1 and J usage is TRBJ2-5; D gene ambiguous. This CDR3 region has 14 residues. The V end was cut by 4 bases, the J end by 5 bases, with 15 bases between. The germline CDR1 and CDR2 sequences are SGHRS and YFSETQ. CDR3 DNA: TGCGCCAGCAGCATGGGAAGTTTTGAGGAGACCCAGTACTTC. Its translation is CASSMGSFEETQYF.

The chain links TRBV23-1 to TRBJ2-3, with D maybe TRBD1 (6 bases). TRBV23-1 is an ORF; its function is uncertain. The CDR3 totals 15 residues. V lost 3 bases and J 2 bases, leaving 12 bases between the germline ends. The CDR3 spells CASSHAGEDTDTQYF. DNA for the CDR3: TGCGCCAGCAGTCACGCAGGGGAAGACACAGATACGCAGTATTTT.

CDR3 region: CASSLLQGADTQYF. For the CDR3, the DNA is TGTGCCAGCAGCTTATTACAGGGGGCAGATACGCAGTATTTT. The chain recombines TRBV7-9 with TRBJ2-3, with TRBD1 identical over 8 bases. CDR3 length: 14 amino acids. Trimming took 2 bases from V and 4 from J; bases not matched to a gene: 2. CDR1 and CDR2 (germline): SEHNR, FQNEAQ (reference sequence).

V and J are TRBV5-1 and TRBJ1-4, with 9 nucleotides matching TRBD1. Germline V gene lookup returns CDR1 SGHRS and CDR2 YFSETQ. The CDR3 runs 15 residues. V lost 0 bases and J lost 5; bases outside the gene matches: 2. The CDR3 nucleotides read TGCGCCAGCAGCTTGGCGGGGACAGGGAATGAAAAACTGTTTTTT. This sequence encodes CASSLAGTGNEKLFF.

The chain joins TRBV6-5 to TRBJ2-1, with TRBD2 as a possible D gene (5 bases). Trimming took 4 bases from V and 9 from J, leaving 13 bases between them. The CDR3 consists of 13 residues. The germline CDR1 and CDR2 sequences are MNHEY and SVGAGI. CDR3 nucleotides: TGTGCCAGCAGTTTCGGAGGAACTGGTGAGCAGTTCTTC. As protein: CASSFGGTGEQFF.

This clone was seen just once. This chain links TRBV7-2 with TRBJ2-3, with 7 bases identical to TRBD2. Per the germline V gene, CDR1 is SGHTA and CDR2 is FQGNSA. The CDR3 extends over 15 amino acids. V gave up 5 bases and J gave up 9 bases; unmatched junction bases: 14. CDR3 sequence (DNA): TGTGCCAGCAGCCCGGACCTAGCGGACGGGAGAACGCAGTATTTT. This gives the protein CASSPDLADGRTQYF.

V and J are TRBV5-4 and TRBJ1-2, with D tentatively TRBD1 (5 bases). Deletions cut 0 bases from V and 0 bases from J, with 12 bases between. CDR1 is SGHNT, CDR2 YYREEE, per germline (reference sequence). CDR3 length: 16 residues. DNA of the CDR3: TGTGCCAGCAGCTTGGCCAGTGCAGGGTCTAACTATGGCTACACCTTC. This translates into CASSLASAGSNYGYTF.

The chain couples TRBV10-3 to TRBJ1-2; TRBD1 matches at 9 bases. V lost 11 bases and J lost 6; bases outside the gene matches: 10. The CDR3 runs 13 residues. In germline, CDR1 is ENHRY, CDR2 SYGVKD. This chain's CDR3 is CAVRSGTGNGYTF. In nucleotides, the CDR3 is TGTGCCGTACGTTCCGGGACAGGGAATGGCTACACCTTC.

The chain recombines TRBV6-6 with TRBJ2-5; D unresolved. V lost 5 bases to trimming and J lost 2 bases, with 9 bases between them. Per the germline V gene, CDR1 is MNHNY and CDR2 is SVGAGI (reference sequence). The CDR3 contains 13 residues. The CDR3 reads CASSLLSQETQYF. The CDR3 DNA follows: TGTGCCAGCAGTCTCCTATCTCAAGAGACCCAGTACTTC.